What follows are 7 T cell receptor beta chains derived from one specimen sequenced in a study of blood T cell repertoires in COVID-19. Profiled with immunoSEQ multiplex PCR; TCRdb holds only in-frame clones, not every one. The table lists about 120,000 clones, around 89% of them singletons. The sample comprised peripheral blood. These receptor sequences come from a human donor with acute or convalescent COVID-19. The donor label of this sample is uncertain.

In its sample, this clone was seen once. V and J are TRBV5-1 and TRBJ2-5, with TRBD1 matching 10 bases. Germline CDR1 and CDR2: SGHRS and YFSETQ. J was trimmed by 1 base and V by 0 bases; bases with no gene match: 21. The CDR3 consists of 22 residues. CDR3 DNA sequence: TGCGCCAGCAGCTTGGCGAGGTACCGACAGGGGGCGCAAAAATTGTTCCAAGAGACCCAGTACTTC. Translated: CASSLARYRQGAQKLFQETQYF.

CDR3 DNA: TGTGCCAGCAGCCCCCACCCCCCAGGGGGAGGTAATGAAAAACTGTTTTTT. This translates into CASSPHPPGGGNEKLFF. The rearrangement joins TRBV7-2 to TRBJ1-4; the match to TRBD1 covers 7 bases. Germline V gives CDR1 SGHTA, CDR2 FQGNSA. CDR3 length equals 17 residues. With 5 bases clipped from V and 4 bases from J, the junction kept 13 bases outside the gene matches.

The chain joins TRBV19 to TRBJ1-6; 7 nucleotides align to TRBD1. The CDR3 length is 15 residues. The J segment lost 4 bases and the V segment lost 5 bases, leaving 5 bases of the junction unmatched. The germline V gene has CDR1 LNHDA and CDR2 SQIVND (reference sequence). CDR3 protein: CASSWQGEYNSPLHF. CDR3 nucleotide sequence: TGTGCCAGTAGTTGGCAGGGGGAGTATAATTCACCCCTCCACTTT.

The chain has TRBV6-6 and TRBJ2-2, with no clear D. Germline values: CDR1 MNHNY, CDR2 SVGAGI (reference sequence). The CDR3 loop spans 13 amino acids. V was clipped by 2 bases and J by 4 bases, with 5 bases between them. In DNA, the CDR3 is TGTGCCAGCAGTTACGGGCTCACCGGGGAGCTGTTTTTT. Translating gives CASSYGLTGELFF.

V is TRBV6-5 and J is TRBJ2-1; possibly TRBD1 for D (5 bases). The V end was cut by 1 base, the J end by 7 bases, with 11 bases between. The length of the CDR3 is 14 residues. Germline values: CDR1 MNHEY, CDR2 SVGAGI. The CDR3 protein is CASSYYQGRNEQFF. The CDR3 DNA sequence: TGTGCCAGCAGTTACTATCAGGGCAGGAATGAGCAGTTCTTC.

V gene TRBV7-2 combines with J gene TRBJ2-4; TRBD2 is a possible D gene (6 bases). Trimming cost V 5 bases and J 8 bases, with 16 bases left between them. CDR1 SGHTA and CDR2 FQGNSA come from the germline V gene. This CDR3 is built from 14 residues. CDR3 coding DNA: TGTGCCAGCAGCCCACCCGGGAGTCAGGACATTCAGTACTTC. The encoded protein is CASSPPGSQDIQYF.

The chain links TRBV7-2 to TRBJ2-5, with D possibly TRBD2 on 6 matching bases. Germline V gene sequence: CDR1 SGHTA, CDR2 FQGNSA. CDR3 size: 13 residues. V gave up 5 bases and J gave up 4 bases, with 11 bases separating them. As DNA, the CDR3 is TGTGCCAGCAGCGGAGGGTTGGGAGAGACCCAGTACTTC. Translating it yields CASSGGLGETQYF.